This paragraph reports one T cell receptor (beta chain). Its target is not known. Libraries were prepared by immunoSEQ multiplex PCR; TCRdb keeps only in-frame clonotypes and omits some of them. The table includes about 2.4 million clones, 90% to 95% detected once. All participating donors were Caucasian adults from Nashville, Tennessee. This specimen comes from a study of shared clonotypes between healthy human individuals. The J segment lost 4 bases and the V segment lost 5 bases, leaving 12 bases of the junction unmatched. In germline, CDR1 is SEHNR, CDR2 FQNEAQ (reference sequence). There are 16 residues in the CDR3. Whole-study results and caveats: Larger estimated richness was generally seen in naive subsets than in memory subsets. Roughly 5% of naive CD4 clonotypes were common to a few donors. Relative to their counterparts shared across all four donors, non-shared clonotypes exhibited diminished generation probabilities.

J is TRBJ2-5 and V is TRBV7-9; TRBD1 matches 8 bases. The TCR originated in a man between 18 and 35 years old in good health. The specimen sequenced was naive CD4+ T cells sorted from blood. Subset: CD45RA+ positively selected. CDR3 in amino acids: CASSHSGQGAGETQYF. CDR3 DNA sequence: TGTGCCAGCAGCCACTCGGGGCAGGGGGCAGGAGAGACCCAGTACTTC.